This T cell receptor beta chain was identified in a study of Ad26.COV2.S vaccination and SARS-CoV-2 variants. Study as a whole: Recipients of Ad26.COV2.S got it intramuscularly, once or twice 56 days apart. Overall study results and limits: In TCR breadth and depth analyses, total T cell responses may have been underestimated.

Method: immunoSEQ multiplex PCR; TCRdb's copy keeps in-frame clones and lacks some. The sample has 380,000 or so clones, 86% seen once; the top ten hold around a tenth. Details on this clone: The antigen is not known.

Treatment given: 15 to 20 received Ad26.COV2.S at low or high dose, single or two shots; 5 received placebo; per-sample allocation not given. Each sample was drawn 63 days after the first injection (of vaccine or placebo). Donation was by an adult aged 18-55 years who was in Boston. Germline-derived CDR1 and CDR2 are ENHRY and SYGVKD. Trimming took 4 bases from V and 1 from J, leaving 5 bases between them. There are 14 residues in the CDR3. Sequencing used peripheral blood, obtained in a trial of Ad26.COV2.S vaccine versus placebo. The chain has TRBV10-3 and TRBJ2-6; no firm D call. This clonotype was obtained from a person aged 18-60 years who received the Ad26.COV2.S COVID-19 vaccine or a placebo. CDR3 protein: CAISGPSGANVLTF. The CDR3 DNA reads TGTGCCATCAGTGGGCCTTCTGGGGCCAACGTCCTGACTTTC.